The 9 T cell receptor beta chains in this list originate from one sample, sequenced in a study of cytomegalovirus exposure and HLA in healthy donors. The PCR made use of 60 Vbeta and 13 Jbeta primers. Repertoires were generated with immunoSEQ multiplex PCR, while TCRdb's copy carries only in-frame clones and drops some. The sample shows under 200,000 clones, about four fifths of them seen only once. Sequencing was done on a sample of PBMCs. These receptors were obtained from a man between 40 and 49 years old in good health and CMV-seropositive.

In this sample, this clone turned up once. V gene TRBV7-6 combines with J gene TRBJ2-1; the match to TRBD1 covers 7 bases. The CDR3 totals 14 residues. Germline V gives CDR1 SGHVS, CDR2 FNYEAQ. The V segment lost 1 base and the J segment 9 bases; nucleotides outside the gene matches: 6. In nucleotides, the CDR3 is TGTGCCAGCAGCTTAGGGGGGACAGCTAGTGAGCAGTTCTTC. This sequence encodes CASSLGGTASEQFF.

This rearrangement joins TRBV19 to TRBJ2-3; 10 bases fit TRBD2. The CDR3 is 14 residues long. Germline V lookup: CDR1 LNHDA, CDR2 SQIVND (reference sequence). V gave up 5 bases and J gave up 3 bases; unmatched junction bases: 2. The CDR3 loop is CASSPSGGTDTQYF. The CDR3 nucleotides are TGTGCCAGTAGTCCTAGCGGGGGAACAGATACGCAGTATTTT.

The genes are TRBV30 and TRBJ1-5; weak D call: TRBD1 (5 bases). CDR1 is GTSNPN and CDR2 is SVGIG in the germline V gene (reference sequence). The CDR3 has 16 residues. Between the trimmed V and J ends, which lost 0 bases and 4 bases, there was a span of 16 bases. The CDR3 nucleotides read TGTGCCTGGAGTGTACAAGGAAGGGGCGGTAATCAGCCCCAGCATTTT. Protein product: CAWSVQGRGGNQPQHF.

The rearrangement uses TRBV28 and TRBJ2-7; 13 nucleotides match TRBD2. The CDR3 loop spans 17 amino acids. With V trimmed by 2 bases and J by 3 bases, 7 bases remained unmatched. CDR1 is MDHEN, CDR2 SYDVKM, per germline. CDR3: CASSLPLAGGPLYEQYF. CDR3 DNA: TGTGCCAGCAGTTTACCACTAGCGGGAGGGCCCCTCTACGAGCAGTACTTC.

The CDR3 is CASSYYSGGAETQYF. The CDR3 nucleotides read TGCGCCAGCAGCTATTATAGCGGGGGGGCAGAGACCCAGTACTTC. The chain combines TRBV5-1 with TRBJ2-5, with TRBD2 matching over 11 bases. With V trimmed by 3 bases and J by 4 bases, 5 bases remained unmatched. There are 15 residues in the CDR3. The germline V gene encodes CDR1 SGHRS and CDR2 YFSETQ.

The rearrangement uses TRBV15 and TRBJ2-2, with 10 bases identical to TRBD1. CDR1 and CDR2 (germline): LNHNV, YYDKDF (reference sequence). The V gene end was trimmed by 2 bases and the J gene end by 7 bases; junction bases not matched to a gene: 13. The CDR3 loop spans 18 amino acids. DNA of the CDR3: TGTGCCACCAGCAGACCCCTAGGGGACAGGGGTAGGGGCGGGGAGCTGTTTTTT. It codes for CATSRPLGDRGRGGELFF.

As DNA, the CDR3 is TGTGCCAGCAGTGCGGTCCAGGCGAACTCTGGAAACACCATATATTTT. Residues: CASSAVQANSGNTIYF. The gene calls are TRBV2 and TRBJ1-3; D is ambiguous. Germline values: CDR1 SNHLY, CDR2 FYNNEI. Trimming took 4 bases from V and 0 from J, leaving 13 bases between them. The CDR3 loop spans 16 amino acids. Based on the CDR3 plus reference TRBV2 and TRBJ1-3, the full variable domain is EPEVTQTPSHQVTQMGQEVILRCVPISNHLYFYWYRQILGQKVEFLVSFYNNEISEKSEIFDDQFSVERPDGSNFTLKIRSTKLEDSAMYFCASSAVQANSGNTIYFGEGSWLTVV.

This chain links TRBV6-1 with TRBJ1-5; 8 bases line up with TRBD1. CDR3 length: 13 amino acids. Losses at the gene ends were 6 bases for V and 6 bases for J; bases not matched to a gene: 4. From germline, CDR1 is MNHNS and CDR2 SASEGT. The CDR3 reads CASRAGGFQPQHF. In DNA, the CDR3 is TGTGCCAGCAGGGCAGGGGGCTTTCAGCCCCAGCATTTT.

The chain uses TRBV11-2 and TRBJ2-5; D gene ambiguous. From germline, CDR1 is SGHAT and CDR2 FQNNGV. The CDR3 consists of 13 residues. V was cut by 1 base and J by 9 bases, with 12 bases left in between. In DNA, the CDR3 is TGTGCCAGCAGCTTAGGGGCTAACCAGGCCCAGTACTTC. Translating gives CASSLGANQAQYF.